This is a list of T cell receptor beta chains from one sample in a study of cytomegalovirus exposure and HLA in healthy donors. The table came from immunoSEQ multiplex PCR; TCRdb's copy has only in-frame clones and leaves some out. The table has 180,000 or so clones, 65% to 85% seen once. The sample was PBMCs. These receptors were obtained from a girl aged 5 to 17 in good health and CMV-seropositive. CDR3s include the opening cysteine and the closing phenylalanine or tryptophan. A D gene is named only where the DNA matches it firmly.

>TRBD1|TRBJ2-5|TRBV15
CATSRDKFNRGDETQYF
>NA|TRBJ2-7|TRBV11-1
CASSLTTFKKQYF
>NA|TRBJ2-5|TRBV15
CATSTSETQYF
>TRBD1|TRBJ1-2|TRBV5-6
CASSLDRGLGGYTF
>NA|TRBJ2-3|TRBV5-8
CASSLEGVWDTQYF
>TRBD1|TRBJ2-1|TRBV4-1
CASSPLVNRGQDNEQFF
>TRBD1|TRBJ2-7|TRBV19
CASRAGGTYEQYF
>TRBD1|TRBJ1-2|TRBV4-3
CASSQNPRTGDYGYTF
>TRBD1|TRBJ1-2|TRBV7-2
CASSLDRDYGYTF
>NA|TRBJ2-5|TRBV5-4
CASSFELYQETQYF
>TRBD1|TRBJ1-3|TRBV6-5
CASSGDRPGNTIYF
>TRBD2|TRBJ2-1|TRBV5-1
CASSSLAGSSYNEQFF
>NA|TRBJ2-2|TRBV6-5
CASSYSITGELLF
>TRBD2|TRBJ2-5|TRBV7-2
CASSSGTSGGIIKRTQYF
>TRBD1|TRBJ2-3|TRBV10-1
CASKAGGNTDTQYF
>TRBD1|TRBJ2-6|TRBV19
CASSSPGGLGANVLTF
>TRBD1|TRBJ1-6|TRBV30
CAWNTGQGNSPLHF
>NA|TRBJ1-2|TRBV28
CASSFQRRGYTF
>TRBD2|TRBJ2-7|TRBV11-2
CASSLSSGSVYEQYF
>NA|TRBJ2-5|TRBV29-1
CSVEIPRGSQETQYF
>NA|TRBJ2-7|TRBV7-8
CASSPLRGLYQSYEQYF
>TRBD2|TRBJ2-1|TRBV7-3
CASSLTRTSGSYNEQFF
>TRBD1|TRBJ1-1|TRBV6-5
CASSYWSGTANTEAFF
>NA|TRBJ2-7|TRBV5-1
CASSRRGSYEQYF
>NA|NA|TRBV7-2
CASSSGSSYEQYF
>NA|TRBJ2-3|TRBV5-4
CASSFGGGPSTDTQYF
>TRBD2|TRBJ2-7|TRBV19
CASSPGGGALSSYEQYF
>NA|TRBJ2-7|TRBV5-4
CASSLSSGNSYEQYF
>NA|TRBJ2-1|TRBV7-9
CASSPFGGNSYNEQFF
>TRBD1|TRBJ1-1|TRBV19
CASNQGVRYEAFF
>NA|TRBJ2-3|TRBV5-4
CASSLQVAASTDTQYF
>TRBD2|TRBJ2-1|TRBV6-1
CANRTPGLANDEQFF
>NA|TRBJ2-7|TRBV9
CASSVGPGQDYEQYF
>NA|TRBJ2-3|TRBV7-9
CAVHSGSSTDTQYF
>NA|TRBJ1-5|TRBV4-1
CASSQERGYSNQPQHF
>NA|TRBJ2-3|TRBV5-1
CASSLDSGGSTDTQYF
>TRBD1|TRBJ1-5|TRBV5-6
CASSPTGRQPQHF